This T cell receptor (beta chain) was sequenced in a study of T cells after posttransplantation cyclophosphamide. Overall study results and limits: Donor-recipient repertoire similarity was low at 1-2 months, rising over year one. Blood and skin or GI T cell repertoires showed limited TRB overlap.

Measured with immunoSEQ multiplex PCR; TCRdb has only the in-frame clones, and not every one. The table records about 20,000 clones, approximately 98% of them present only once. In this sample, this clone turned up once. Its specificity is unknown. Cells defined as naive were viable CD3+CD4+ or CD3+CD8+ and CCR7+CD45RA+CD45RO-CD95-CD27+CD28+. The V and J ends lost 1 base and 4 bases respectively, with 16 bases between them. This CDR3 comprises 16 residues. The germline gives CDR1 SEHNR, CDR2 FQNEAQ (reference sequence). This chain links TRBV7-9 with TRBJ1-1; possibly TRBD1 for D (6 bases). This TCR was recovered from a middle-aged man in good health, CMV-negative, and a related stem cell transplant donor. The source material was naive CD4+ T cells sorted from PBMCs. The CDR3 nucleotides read TGTGCCAGCAGCTTAGACACCAGGGGCGCGGGCACTGAAGCTTTCTTT. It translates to CASSLDTRGAGTEAFF.